Here is one T cell receptor beta chain with its context. The antigen is unknown. In the same sample, other DNA sequences code for this CDR3. Sequencing was performed with immunoSEQ multiplex PCR; in TCRdb, only in-frame clones are kept and a portion is missing. The sample gives around 12,000 clones, almost 50% of which show up once; 10% to 11% is in the top ten. The entry originates in a study of T cell clonotyping in hematopoietic cell transplantation. V lost 4 bases and J lost 4; bases outside the gene matches: 2. The length of the CDR3 is 13 residues. Germline loops: CDR1 SGDLS, CDR2 YYNGEE. Points from the study as a whole: Cells were unsorted, so CD4 and CD8 contributions were not separated. Recipient TCR diversity dropped after transplant; expanded clonotypes rose from day 30 to 180. Broader posttransplant TCR repertoire diversity was predicted by graft donor and pretransplant recipient Inverse Simpson Index values. At the given depth, recipient repertoires were over 97% de novo clonotypes.

The receptor was isolated from a man between 45 and 60 years old in good health. Some clones in this sample may be carry-over from other donors' samples. V and J are TRBV9 and TRBJ1-5, with TRBD1 matching 7 bases. Sequencing was carried out using peripheral blood mononuclear cells. The CDR3 nucleotides read TGTGCCAGCAGCAGGGACAGTAATCAGCCCCAGCATTTT. It translates to CASSRDSNQPQHF. The variable domain in full, with the rest retrieved from reference TRBV9 and TRBJ1-5, is DSGVTQTPKHLITATGQRVTLRCSPRSGDLSVYWYQQSLDQGLQFLIQYYNGEERAKGNILERFSAQQFPDLHSELNLSSLELGDSALYFCASSRDSNQPQHFGDGTRLSIL.